This TCR beta chain was sequenced in a study of Ad26.COV2.S vaccination and SARS-CoV-2 variants. CDR3 length: 13 amino acids. V lost 1 base to trimming and J lost 4 bases, with 7 bases between them. The germline V gene encodes CDR1 LGHNT and CDR2 FRNRAP. Overall study results and limits: Spike-specific TCR breadth was greater after Ad26.COV2.S than placebo. Vaccine and placebo recipients had similar non-spike TCR breadth. An underestimation of total T cell responses may have resulted from the TCR breadth and depth analyses. A substantial breadth of spike-specific CD8+ and CD4+ T cell responses after vaccination has been reported.

Measured with immunoSEQ multiplex PCR; TCRdb has only the in-frame clones, and not every one. This repertoire shows 300,000 to 450,000 clones, about 90% found once; its top ten account for 3.9%. A note on this clone: Its antigen is undetermined.

The clonotype comes from a human donor who had recovered from COVID-19. The sample was peripheral blood, taken after recovery from COVID-19. The V call is TRBV12-5, the J call TRBJ1-2; D is undetermined. CDR3 in amino acids: CASGLDMGYGYTF. The CDR3 DNA follows: TGTGCTAGTGGTTTGGACATGGGCTATGGCTACACCTTC.